This TCR beta chain was observed in a study of shared clonotypes between healthy human individuals. Some clones are missing from TCRdb's copy, which holds only in-frame ones; the method was immunoSEQ multiplex PCR. The sample shows approximately 590,000 clones, 95% to 96% of them seen only once. With 3 bases removed from V and 5 bases from J, the gap between germline ends came to 15 bases. The germline V gene encodes CDR1 SGHKS and CDR2 YYEKEE (reference sequence). The CDR3 length is 14 residues. The naive CD8 population came from CD45RO-negative cells selected for CCR7, without terminally differentiated effector memory CD45RA+ cells.

The genes are TRBV5-5 and TRBJ2-7; D might be TRBD2 (7 bases). The material sequenced was naive CD8+ T cells sorted from blood. The sequence came from a woman aged 25 to 39 in good health. The CDR3 spells CASSSGWGGDEQYF. CDR3 nucleotides: TGTGCCAGCAGCTCCGGTTGGGGGGGCGACGAGCAGTACTTC.